Shown below are 27 T cell receptor beta chains from a single sample sequenced in a study of T cells in localized non-small cell lung cancer. The table came from immunoSEQ multiplex PCR; TCRdb's copy has only in-frame clones and leaves some out. The table shows over a thousand clones, with around 20% occurring only once. The specimen was normal lung tissue next to the tumor, collected before any cancer treatment. Every receptor here comes from a male donor older than 55 with stage III lung adenocarcinoma.

This clone has more than one count but fewer than ten. The rearrangement links TRBV11-3 to TRBJ1-1, with D perhaps matching TRBD1 (6 bases). Deletions cut 2 bases from V and 1 base from J, with 11 bases between. CDR3 length: 15 residues. CDR1 and CDR2 from the germline V gene are SGHNT and YENEEA. The DNA of the CDR3 is TGTGCCAGCAGCTTACGGGACACCGCGAACACTGAAGCTTTCTTT. Translation: CASSLRDTANTEAFF.

The V call is TRBV6-8, the J call TRBJ1-5; 8 nucleotides line up with TRBD1. The germline CDR1 and CDR2 sequences are MNHGY and SAAAGT. The CDR3 is made up of 15 amino acids. V was clipped by 6 bases and J by 5 bases; unmatched bases: 9. This chain's CDR3 is CASRVRQGRDQPQHF. The CDR3 DNA follows: TGTGCCAGCAGGGTAAGACAGGGGCGGGATCAGCCCCAGCATTTT.

This clone was observed a handful of times. The chain is built from TRBV11-3 and TRBJ2-3, with TRBD2 identical over 13 bases. The germline V gene has CDR1 SGHNT and CDR2 YENEEA. The CDR3 runs 16 residues. Trimming took 5 bases from V and 3 from J; bases not matched to a gene: 5. The CDR3 DNA sequence: TGTGCCAGCAGCGGAAGACTAGCGGGGGGAACAGATACGCAGTATTTT. Residues: CASSGRLAGGTDTQYF.

The chain combines TRBV18 with TRBJ1-6; D is perhaps TRBD1 (6 bases). The CDR3 has 15 amino acids. With 6 bases removed from V and 6 bases from J, the gap between germline ends came to 15 bases. CDR1 and CDR2 (germline): KGHSH, LQKENI. The CDR3 DNA reads as TGTGCCAGCTCTCCGTCGGGGGCGAGTAATTCACCCCTCCACTTT. It codes for CASSPSGASNSPLHF.

This clone came up a few times. The genes are TRBV11-3 and TRBJ2-2, with D maybe TRBD2 (6 bases). The CDR3 is 14 amino acids. V was cut by 2 bases and J by 7 bases, with 11 bases left in between. CDR1 and CDR2 (germline): SGHNT, YENEEA. For the CDR3, the DNA is TGTGCCAGCAGCTTAAACTCGCGGGGCGGGGAGCTGTTTTTT. Translated: CASSLNSRGGELFF.

The chain combines TRBV12-5 with TRBJ1-5, with 7 bases lining up with TRBD1. In germline, CDR1 is LGHNT, CDR2 FRNRAP. CDR3 size: 15 residues. The V segment lost 5 bases and the J segment 1 base; nucleotides outside the gene matches: 5. The chain's CDR3 is CASGHRDRSNQPQHF. The CDR3, as DNA: TGTGCTAGTGGTCACCGGGACAGAAGCAATCAGCCCCAGCATTTT.

The chain carries TRBV5-1 and TRBJ2-7, with TRBD2 identical over 9 bases. The ends lost 0 bases at V and 0 bases at J; junction bases unmatched: 7. Germline loops: CDR1 SGHRS, CDR2 YFSETQ. This CDR3 region has 17 residues. CDR3 sequence (DNA): TGCGCCAGCAGCTTGGCTCTAGCGGGGCGCCCCTCCTACGAGCAGTACTTC. Translation gives CASSLALAGRPSYEQYF.

The CDR3 protein is CASSILGRGYTF. The CDR3 coding sequence is TGTGCCAGTAGTATTTTGGGGCGCGGCTACACCTTC. The V and J genes are TRBV19 and TRBJ1-2; the D gene is possibly TRBD1 (5 bases). Per germline, CDR1 LNHDA and CDR2 SQIVND (reference sequence). The V gene lost 3 bases and the J gene lost 8 bases, with 10 bases spanning the gap. This CDR3 comprises 12 residues.

The sample holds a few counts of this clone. The chain employs TRBV2 and TRBJ2-1, with TRBD2 matching 9 bases. The CDR3 extends over 15 amino acids. V lost 6 bases, J lost 5 bases, and 8 bases stayed unmatched. CDR1 and CDR2 (germline): SNHLY, FYNNEI. CDR3 sequence reads: CASSFLAGLNNEQFF. The CDR3 coding sequence is TGTGCCAGCAGCTTTCTAGCGGGACTCAACAATGAGCAGTTCTTC.

This clone was picked up one time. The rearrangement joins TRBV10-2 to TRBJ2-2; D not resolved. Looked up from germline, CDR1 is WSHSY and CDR2 is SAAADI. Deletions cut 7 bases from V and 5 bases from J, with 17 bases between. The CDR3 is made up of 15 amino acids. The CDR3 coding sequence is TGCGCCAGCACCGACCGGGCCCAAAGGACCGGGGAGCTGTTTTTT. Translation: CASTDRAQRTGELFF.

The chain recombines TRBV6-8 with TRBJ2-3, with D perhaps matching TRBD1 (5 bases). The V and J ends lost 7 bases and 2 bases respectively, with 13 bases between them. Germline V gene sequence: CDR1 MNHGY, CDR2 SAAAGT. This CDR3 spans 14 amino acids. The CDR3 DNA reads as TGTGCCAGCACCCCCCAGGGTTACACAGATACGCAGTATTTT. Protein: CASTPQGYTDTQYF.

The V gene is TRBV18, the J gene TRBJ1-1; maybe TRBD1 (6 bases). Trimming left V 3 bases short and J 0 bases short, with 11 bases between. This CDR3 is built from 15 residues. Per germline, CDR1 KGHSH and CDR2 LQKENI. CDR3 sequence reads: CASSPMGGVNTEAFF. CDR3 in DNA: TGTGCCAGCTCACCCATGGGGGGCGTGAACACTGAAGCTTTCTTT. The variable domain in full, completed from reference TRBV18 and TRBJ1-1, reads NAGVMQNPRHLVRRRGQEARLRCSPMKGHSHVYWYRQLPEEGLKFMVYLQKENIIDESGMPKERFSAEFPKEGPSILRIQQVVRGDSAAYFCASSPMGGVNTEAFFGQGTRLTVV.

This rearrangement joins TRBV23-1 to TRBJ1-6; tentative D call: TRBD1 (6 bases). TRBV23-1 is given ORF status, its function remaining uncertain. V was cut by 2 bases and J by 2 bases, with 16 bases left in between. The CDR3 sequence is 18 residues long. CDR3 in amino acids: CASSQNGGRETYNSPLHF. CDR3 bases: TGCGCCAGCAGTCAAAACGGGGGGCGGGAGACCTATAATTCACCCCTCCACTTT.

The J gene is TRBJ1-1, the V gene TRBV11-3; D gene ambiguous. The CDR3 length is 15 residues. Germline values: CDR1 SGHNT, CDR2 YENEEA. Trimming took 5 bases from V and 1 from J, leaving 14 bases between them. The CDR3 protein is CASSGGGRGNTEAFF. The CDR3, as DNA: TGTGCCAGCAGCGGCGGAGGGCGCGGGAACACTGAAGCTTTCTTT.

This chain uses TRBV11-3 with TRBJ2-5; TRBD2 agrees at 12 bases. The CDR3 has 16 residues. Trimming removed 5 bases from V and 5 bases from J; junction bases left unmatched: 9. Germline V gene lookup returns CDR1 SGHNT and CDR2 YENEEA. CDR3 protein: CASSQFLAGGQETQYF. The CDR3 DNA is TGTGCCAGCAGCCAATTCCTAGCGGGGGGGCAGGAGACCCAGTACTTC.

The V and J genes are TRBV9 and TRBJ2-7, with D possibly matching TRBD1 (7 bases). There are 19 residues in the CDR3. The V end lost 0 bases, the J end lost 3 bases, and 25 bases lay between the germline ends. The germline gives CDR1 SGDLS, CDR2 YYNGEE. Here the CDR3 DNA reads TGTGCCAGCAGCGTAGCCCCGACCGACAGGGAGGTCGAGGGCTACGAGCAGTACTTC. This codes for CASSVAPTDREVEGYEQYF.

The rearrangement links TRBV18 to TRBJ2-6; possible D gene TRBD1, 5 bases. This CDR3 comprises 16 residues. Looked up from germline, CDR1 is KGHSH and CDR2 is LQKENI. The V and J ends lost 2 bases and 1 base respectively, with 9 bases between them. CDR3 DNA sequence: TGTGCCAGCTCACCAAGGTCAGGGTCTGGGGCCAACGTCCTGACTTTC. Its protein product is CASSPRSGSGANVLTF.

This chain uses TRBV5-1 with TRBJ1-3; D remains ambiguous. Germline V CDR1 and CDR2: SGHRS, YFSETQ. The CDR3 is made up of 17 amino acids. Between the trimmed V and J ends, which lost 1 base and 0 bases, there was a span of 14 bases. CDR3 region: CASSLSSSPVSGNTIYF. Here the CDR3 DNA reads TGCGCCAGCAGCTTGAGCTCTTCCCCCGTCTCTGGAAACACCATATATTTT.

The chain has TRBV6-8 and TRBJ1-5, with D possibly being TRBD1 (6 bases). This CDR3 has 15 amino acids. V was shortened by 7 bases and J by 5 bases, with 18 bases between the two germline ends. Germline V gives CDR1 MNHGY, CDR2 SAAAGT. The CDR3 sequence: CASKGVGGHYQPQHF. The CDR3 coding sequence is TGTGCCAGCAAAGGGGTCGGGGGCCACTATCAGCCCCAGCATTTT.

The sample holds a few counts of this clone. The rearrangement uses TRBV11-3 and TRBJ1-2; 8 positions match TRBD1. The CDR3 consists of 14 residues. The V gene end was trimmed by 3 bases and the J gene end by 7 bases; junction bases not matched to a gene: 7. Germline CDR1 and CDR2: SGHNT and YENEEA. The CDR3 DNA reads TGTGCCAGCAGCTTGGGTCGGACAGGGTCTGGCTACACCTTC. Protein product: CASSLGRTGSGYTF.

CDR3 bases: TGTGCCAGCAGCCTCACCGGTGGGCAGGGTGACAATGAGCAGTTCTTC. Translation: CASSLTGGQGDNEQFF. J is TRBJ2-1 and V is TRBV9; perhaps TRBD1 as D (5 bases). CDR1 and CDR2 (germline): SGDLS, YYNGEE. The CDR3 has 16 amino acids. V lost 4 bases and J 5 bases, leaving 19 bases between the germline ends. The full variable domain, its missing parts supplied by reference TRBV9 and TRBJ2-1, is DSGVTQTPKHLITATGQRVTLRCSPRSGDLSVYWYQQSLDQGLQFLIQYYNGEERAKGNILERFSAQQFPDLHSELNLSSLELGDSALYFCASSLTGGQGDNEQFFGPGTRLTVL.

This clone counts as medium-sized. The CDR3, as DNA: TGTGCCAGCAGCTTGGGAGACAAGCCCTACGAGCAGTACTTC. As protein: CASSLGDKPYEQYF. The J gene is TRBJ2-7, the V gene TRBV11-3; D possibly corresponds to TRBD2 (5 bases). Germline CDR1 is SGHNT and CDR2 is YENEEA. With 3 bases removed from V and 2 bases from J, the gap between germline ends came to 11 bases. The CDR3 length is 14 residues.

CDR3 protein: CASSDPSASPGNTIYF. The CDR3 DNA reads as TGTGCCAGCAGTGACCCGTCGGCAAGCCCTGGAAACACCATATATTTT. The chain links TRBV11-3 to TRBJ1-3; no clear D. The V gene's germline CDR1 is SGHNT and CDR2 YENEEA. Trimming removed 6 bases from V and 2 bases from J, with 17 bases in between. The CDR3 totals 16 residues.

The chain has TRBV11-3 and TRBJ2-6, with D possibly being TRBD1 or TRBD2 (6 bases each). The CDR3 totals 16 residues. Germline CDR1 reads SGHNT; CDR2 reads YENEEA. Trimming left V 5 bases short and J 2 bases short, with 13 bases between. The CDR3 reads CASSQGTGAGANVLTF. The CDR3 DNA reads as TGTGCCAGCAGCCAGGGGACGGGGGCTGGGGCCAACGTCCTGACTTTC.

The gene calls are TRBV6-8 and TRBJ1-2; D remains ambiguous. The CDR3 has 13 amino acids. V lost 4 bases to trimming and J lost 4 bases, with 10 bases between them. CDR1 and CDR2 from the germline V gene are MNHGY and SAAAGT. The CDR3 sequence: CASSLEQSYGYTF. CDR3 bases: TGTGCCAGCAGTTTGGAACAGAGCTATGGCTACACCTTC.

The gene calls are TRBV11-3 and TRBJ1-1; 10 bases match TRBD1. This CDR3 contains 15 residues. CDR1 and CDR2 (germline): SGHNT, YENEEA. V shed 5 bases and J 6 bases; nucleotides not matched to a gene: 9. The CDR3 DNA sequence: TGTGCCAGCAGCACTGGGACAGGGGTAATGGCTGAAGCTTTCTTT. Translation: CASSTGTGVMAEAFF.

This chain connects TRBV6-8 to TRBJ2-7, with TRBD1 matching 7 bases. Trimming took 5 bases from V and 5 from J; bases not matched to a gene: 6. The CDR3 is 13 amino acids. CDR1 is MNHGY and CDR2 is SAAAGT in the germline V gene. CDR3 sequence reads: CASSGTGVHEQYF. CDR3 DNA sequence: TGTGCCAGCAGTGGAACAGGGGTCCACGAGCAGTACTTC.